Below, 9 T cell receptor beta chains from the same sample are listed, as sequenced in a study of blood T cell repertoires in COVID-19. Assay used: immunoSEQ multiplex PCR; TCRdb lists only in-frame clones, some missing. In the table there are under 200,000 clones, more than 75% of which are singletons. Material for sequencing was peripheral blood. The origin of the receptors is a woman in her 50s with COVID-19, enrolled during active disease.

The J gene is TRBJ2-1, the V gene TRBV7-2; no clear D. Germline V gene sequence: CDR1 SGHTA, CDR2 FQGNSA. The V end lost 5 bases, the J end lost 3 bases, and 17 bases lay between the germline ends. The CDR3 has 16 amino acids. In DNA form, the CDR3 reads TGTGCCAGCAGCCCTAGTCGGATTTCTGGCTACAATGAGCAGTTCTTC. Its protein product is CASSPSRISGYNEQFF.

This clone has just one count. The chain couples TRBV7-2 to TRBJ2-2; 8 bases match TRBD1. The CDR3 length is 18 residues. V shed 5 bases and J 0 bases; nucleotides not matched to a gene: 11. Looked up from germline, CDR1 is SGHTA and CDR2 is FQGNSA. The CDR3 sequence: CASSPRTGHISNTGELFF. In DNA, the CDR3 is TGTGCCAGCAGCCCTCGGACAGGGCATATTTCGAACACCGGGGAGCTGTTTTTT.

This sequence joins TRBV28 and TRBJ2-7; 7 nucleotides match TRBD1. Germline V lookup: CDR1 MDHEN, CDR2 SYDVKM. The CDR3 spans 15 residues. The V gene end was trimmed by 3 bases and the J gene end by 3 bases; junction bases not matched to a gene: 8. The CDR3 region has the DNA TGTGCCAGCAGTTTCCCTAACCGGGACAGCTACGAGCAGTACTTC. Amino acids: CASSFPNRDSYEQYF.

This clone was recorded only once. This rearrangement joins TRBV6-5 to TRBJ1-3; 7 positions match TRBD1. Trimming cost V 6 bases and J 3 bases; bases outside gene matches: 8. CDR3 size: 15 residues. Germline CDR1 and CDR2: MNHEY and SVGAGI. The CDR3 loop is CASSRDRAVGNTIYF. The CDR3 region has the DNA TGTGCCAGCAGCAGAGACAGGGCGGTTGGAAACACCATATATTTT.

The chain links TRBV29-1 to TRBJ1-1, with 7 bases that match TRBD1. This CDR3 region has 11 residues. With V trimmed by 7 bases and J by 5 bases, 4 bases remained unmatched. Per germline, CDR1 SQVTM and CDR2 ANQGSEA. The CDR3 DNA follows: TGCAGCGCAAAACAGGGGACTGAAGCTTTCTTT. Residues: CSAKQGTEAFF.

This clone has just a few counts. J is TRBJ2-5 and V is TRBV5-1; D gene uncertain. V was trimmed by 3 bases and J by 2 bases, leaving 8 bases between them. CDR3 length equals 13 residues. Germline CDR1 SGHRS, CDR2 YFSETQ. CDR3 residues: CASSSDPQETQYF. The CDR3 nucleotides read TGCGCCAGCAGCTCAGATCCTCAAGAGACCCAGTACTTC.

The J gene is TRBJ2-3, the V gene TRBV9; 13 bases line up with TRBD2. CDR1 SGDLS and CDR2 YYNGEE come from the germline V gene. The CDR3 has 17 residues. V lost 0 bases, J lost 5 bases, and 6 bases stayed unmatched. CDR3 sequence reads: CASSVATSGGAGDTQYF. CDR3 nucleotides: TGTGCCAGCAGCGTAGCTACTAGCGGGGGGGCCGGAGATACGCAGTATTTT.

CDR3 loop: CASSQVGGNQPQHF. The CDR3 DNA follows: TGTGCCAGCAGCCAAGTCGGAGGGAATCAGCCCCAGCATTTT. The V and J genes are TRBV3-1 (or the pseudogene TRBV3-2) and TRBJ1-5; no reliable D call. The CDR3 covers 14 residues. Germline CDR1 is LGHDT and CDR2 is YNNKEL (reference sequence). V shed 1 base and J shed 4 bases, with 8 bases lying between them.

This chain uses TRBV6-1 with TRBJ1-2; D gene uncertain. Trimming removed 0 bases at V and 0 bases at J, with 11 bases between. This CDR3 region has 16 residues. Per the germline V gene, CDR1 is MNHNS and CDR2 is SASEGT. The CDR3 nucleotides are TGTGCCAGCAGTGAAGCAGGAGGGCGAGCTAACTATGGCTACACCTTC. Its translation: CASSEAGGRANYGYTF.